This T cell receptor (beta chain) was recovered during a study of blood T cell repertoires in COVID-19. At the level of the study: Samples taken during acute and convalescent COVID-19 were collected in the United States, Italy and Spain. From T cells, B-cell-depleted T cells, or PBMCs came the material, which was cDNA or gDNA.

In the source study's methods: Estimation of nucleated cell counts was performed using reference gene primer amplification. Repertoires were generated with immunoSEQ multiplex PCR, while TCRdb's copy carries only in-frame clones and drops some. V and J calls and clone size are copied from that table; D and trimming were computed from the DNA. The table shows some 290,000 clones, with roughly 90% occurring only once. Seattle patients were enrolled during active infection and followed longitudinally. Per the germline V gene, CDR1 is ENHRY and CDR2 is SYGVKD. This CDR3 has 12 residues. The specimen was peripheral blood. The rearrangement uses TRBV10-3 and TRBJ2-2, with 7 bases that match TRBD2. The TCR originated in a woman in her 30s with COVID-19, enrolled during active disease. Here the CDR3 reads CAVGLLSGELFF. In nucleotides, the CDR3 is TGTGCTGTGGGACTACTCAGCGGGGAGCTGTTTTTT.